One sample yielded the 20 T cell receptor beta chains listed below, sequenced in a study of blood T cells in healthy people across ages. Using a J-beta primer mix together with a sample-barcoded 5' primer, a second PCR was run for roughly 6 to 12 cycles. TCRdb itself ran the 5' RACE reads through MiXCR, one entry per CDR3 protein. The data contain 950,000 to 1,200,000 distinct CDR3 sequences, 35% to 45% of them singletons. The sample taken for sequencing was blood. These receptors came from a man in his late teens or twenties in good health.

This clonotype occurred many times. V usage is TRBV12-3 or TRBV12-4 and J usage is TRBJ1-2; no definite D call. The V gene lost 1 base and the J gene lost 6 bases, with 12 bases spanning the gap. The CDR3 covers 14 residues. CDR3 region: CASSLVVGPNGYTF. The CDR3 DNA sequence: TGTGCCAGCAGTTTAGTAGTTGGCCCTAATGGCTACACCTTC.

The chain links TRBV27 to TRBJ2-1; 9 nucleotides match TRBD2. This CDR3 is built from 15 residues. Unmatched junction bases numbered 7, after V lost 4 bases and J lost 6 bases. Germline CDR1 MNHEY, CDR2 SMNVEV (reference sequence). The CDR3 loop reads CASSSAGGPSNEQFF. As DNA, the CDR3 is TGTGCCAGCAGTTCCGCGGGGGGGCCCAGCAATGAGCAGTTCTTC.

Points on this clonotype: A much more abundant neighbour one base away suggests this may be a read error. The chain links TRBV4-2 to TRBJ2-7, with 7 bases fitting TRBD1. The CDR3 contains 15 residues. CDR1 is LGHNA, CDR2 YNFKEQ, per germline. Germline trimming cut 9 bases from V and 7 bases from J; bases unmatched to any gene: 18. The CDR3 spells CASTTGAQSYNEQYF. The CDR3 coding sequence is TGTGCCAGTACCACAGGGGCCCAAAGCTACAATGAGCAGTACTTC.

The chain carries TRBV18 and TRBJ1-5, with 7 bases lining up with TRBD1. Per germline, CDR1 KGHSH and CDR2 LQKENI. The CDR3 loop spans 16 amino acids. The junction had 9 bases not matched to a gene; V was cut back by 3 bases and J by 4 bases. This CDR3 is CASSPTATGYNQPQHF. The CDR3 DNA is TGTGCCAGCTCACCTACTGCGACAGGGTATAATCAGCCCCAGCATTTT.

The V and J genes are TRBV9 and TRBJ1-4; TRBD1 matches at 10 bases. From germline, CDR1 is SGDLS and CDR2 YYNGEE. V trimming: 0 bases; J trimming: 0 bases; junction bases outside the gene matches: 14. The CDR3 has 21 amino acids. The CDR3: CASSVEARTGGKRATNEKLFF. The CDR3 region has the DNA TGTGCCAGCAGCGTAGAGGCCCGGACAGGGGGAAAGCGTGCAACTAATGAAAAACTGTTTTTT.

The CDR3 reads CASSYSSQGTHSTDTQYF. In DNA, the CDR3 is TGTGCCAGCAGTTACTCGTCGCAGGGCACTCACAGCACAGATACGCAGTATTTT. The V call is TRBV6-5, the J call TRBJ2-3, with D tentatively TRBD1 (5 bases). CDR3 length equals 18 residues. V lost 0 bases, J lost 0 bases, and 16 bases lay in between. Germline V gene sequence: CDR1 MNHEY, CDR2 SVGAGI.

The V call is TRBV6-1, the J call TRBJ1-5; 10 bases match TRBD1. In germline, CDR1 is MNHNS, CDR2 SASEGT. V trimming: 7 bases; J trimming: 4 bases; junction bases outside the gene matches: 7. This CDR3 has 15 residues. DNA of the CDR3: TGTGCCAGCACTCAGACAGGGGGCGAGAATCAGCCCCAGCATTTT. This codes for CASTQTGGENQPQHF.

The CDR3 DNA follows: TGTGCCAGCAGTGACCTAACAGCCCAAGAGACCCAGTACTTC. Translated: CASSDLTAQETQYF. V and J are TRBV6-2 or TRBV6-3 and TRBJ2-5; D unresolved. The CDR3 runs 14 residues. The V gene lost 5 bases and the J gene lost 1 base, with 11 bases spanning the gap. In germline, CDR1 is MNHEY, CDR2 SVGEGT.

This sequence joins TRBV14 and TRBJ1-1; maybe TRBD1 (5 bases). This CDR3 is built from 14 residues. V was pared by 4 bases and J by 1 base, with 10 bases between. Germline V gene data show CDR1 as SGHDN and CDR2 as FVKESK. The CDR3 sequence is CASSPETGNTEAFF. CDR3 nucleotide sequence: TGTGCCAGCAGCCCCGAAACAGGGAACACTGAAGCTTTCTTT. The entire variable domain, with the rest obtained from reference TRBV14 and TRBJ1-1, is as follows: EAGVTQFPSHSVIEKGQTVTLRCDPISGHDNLYWYRRVMGKEIKFLLHFVKESKQDESGMPNNRFLAERTGGTYSTLKVQPAELEDSGVYFCASSPETGNTEAFFGQGTRLTVV.

This clonotype was detected a few times. The chain uses TRBV13 and TRBJ1-1, with D unclear. CDR3 size: 12 residues. The ends were cut back, 4 bases at V and 10 bases at J, with 13 bases in the middle. CDR1 and CDR2 from the germline V gene are PRHDT and FYEKMQ (reference sequence). The CDR3 sequence is CASSSAGPGAFF. In DNA, the CDR3 is TGTGCCAGCAGCTCAGCAGGACCAGGAGCTTTCTTT.

The rearrangement links TRBV5-1 to TRBJ1-5; unclear D gene. The CDR3 runs 14 residues. V lost 6 bases, J lost 0 bases, and 10 bases lay in between. Looked up from germline, CDR1 is SGHRS and CDR2 is YFSETQ. The CDR3 is CASKHRYSNQPQHF. The CDR3 bases are TGCGCCAGCAAACACAGATATAGCAATCAGCCCCAGCATTTT.

The chain joins TRBV19 to TRBJ2-7; D is unclear. Trimming pared 2 bases from V and 0 bases from J, leaving 8 bases between. The CDR3 runs 14 residues. Germline-derived CDR1 and CDR2 are LNHDA and SQIVND (reference sequence). CDR3 loop: CASSIMGSSYEQYF. The CDR3 DNA sequence: TGTGCCAGTAGTATAATGGGCAGCTCCTACGAGCAGTACTTC.

This clonotype was picked up a small number of times. V gene TRBV20-1 combines with J gene TRBJ1-2; D ambiguous. The CDR3 length is 14 residues. The V end was cut by 0 bases, the J end by 0 bases, with 8 bases between. Germline assignment: CDR1 DFQATT and CDR2 SNEGSKA (reference sequence). DNA of the CDR3: TGCAGTGCTAGAGATGGCTCCGCTAACTATGGCTACACCTTC. The encoded protein is CSARDGSANYGYTF.

This chain uses TRBV27 with TRBJ2-1; D is unclear. The CDR3 length is 12 residues. V dropped 8 bases and J dropped 7 bases, with 12 bases sitting between them. Germline V gene data show CDR1 as MNHEY and CDR2 as SMNVEV (reference sequence). The CDR3 bases are TGTGCCAGCGCCTCAATAGGGAATGAGCAGTTCTTC. Translating gives CASASIGNEQFF.

In this sample, this clonotype turned up a few times. This chain joins TRBV5-1 and TRBJ1-1; perhaps TRBD1 as D (5 bases). Germline V lookup: CDR1 SGHRS, CDR2 YFSETQ. The CDR3 loop spans 14 amino acids. V dropped 4 bases and J dropped 1 base, with 11 bases sitting between them. CDR3 nucleotides: TGCGCCAGCAGCGGCACCACAGGGAACACTGAAGCTTTCTTT. Its protein product is CASSGTTGNTEAFF.

A word on this clonotype: A read error may be the cause here, since a much bigger clone is one base away. The rearrangement links TRBV27 to TRBJ2-3; D remains ambiguous. Germline V gene data show CDR1 as MNHEY and CDR2 as SMNVEV (reference sequence). The CDR3 loop spans 12 amino acids. The chain's CDR3 is CAGSTDPDTQYF. The CDR3 bases are TGTGCCGGCAGTACGGACCCAGATACGCAGTATTTT.

About this clonotype: A read error may explain this, as a much larger clone is one base away. The CDR3 loop reads CAISYAGDEQFF. The CDR3 DNA reads TGTGCCATCAGTTACGCGGGGGATGAGCAGTTCTTC. V usage is TRBV6-6 and J usage is TRBJ2-1; 7 bases are shared with TRBD2. This CDR3 spans 12 amino acids. Looked up from germline, CDR1 is MNHNY and CDR2 is SVGAGI (reference sequence).

This clonotype was seen ten or more times. The J gene is TRBJ1-2, the V gene TRBV9; TRBD1 agrees at 7 bases. This CDR3 region has 12 residues. V shed 3 bases and J 7 bases; nucleotides not matched to a gene: 3. CDR1 is SGDLS, CDR2 YYNGEE, per germline. CDR3 in amino acids: CASSAYRGGYTF. The DNA of the CDR3 is TGTGCCAGCAGCGCTTACAGGGGTGGCTACACCTTC.

The rearrangement links TRBV7-2 to TRBJ1-1, with TRBD1 as a possible D gene (6 bases). Germline loops: CDR1 SGHTA, CDR2 FQGNSA. The CDR3 length is 14 residues. Trimming cost V 7 bases and J 5 bases, with 17 bases left between them. CDR3 in DNA: TGTGCCAGCACCCTAGGGGGACCGGGAACTGAAGCTTTCTTT. This codes for CASTLGGPGTEAFF.

In its sample, this clonotype was seen a few times. The chain is built from TRBV4-1 and TRBJ1-2; D not resolved. Germline CDR1 reads MGHRA; CDR2 reads YSYEKL. The CDR3 covers 15 residues. V dropped 2 bases and J dropped 0 bases, with 10 bases sitting between them. The CDR3 bases are TGCGCCAGCAGCCAAACAACATTAGCTAACTATGGCTACACCTTC. It codes for CASSQTTLANYGYTF.